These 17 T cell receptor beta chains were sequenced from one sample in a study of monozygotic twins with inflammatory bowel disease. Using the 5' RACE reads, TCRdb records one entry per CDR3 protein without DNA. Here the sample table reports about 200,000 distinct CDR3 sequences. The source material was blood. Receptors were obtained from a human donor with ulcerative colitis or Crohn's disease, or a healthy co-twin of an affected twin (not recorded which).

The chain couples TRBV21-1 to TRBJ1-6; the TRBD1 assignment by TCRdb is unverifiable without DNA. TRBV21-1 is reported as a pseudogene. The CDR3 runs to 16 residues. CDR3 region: CASSKGGQGFLSPLHF.

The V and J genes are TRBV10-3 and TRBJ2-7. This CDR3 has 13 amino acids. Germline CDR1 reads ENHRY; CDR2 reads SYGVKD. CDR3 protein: CAISESTADEQYF.

The chain's CDR3 is CASSFPWGHYNEQFF. The chain uses TRBV7-9 and TRBJ2-1; TCRdb designates TRBD1, a call that cannot be tested without DNA. This CDR3 region has 15 residues. Germline V gives CDR1 SEHNR, CDR2 FQNEAQ (reference sequence).

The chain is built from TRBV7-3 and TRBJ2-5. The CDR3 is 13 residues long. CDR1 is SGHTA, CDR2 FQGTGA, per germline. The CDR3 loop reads CASSRQPQETQYF.

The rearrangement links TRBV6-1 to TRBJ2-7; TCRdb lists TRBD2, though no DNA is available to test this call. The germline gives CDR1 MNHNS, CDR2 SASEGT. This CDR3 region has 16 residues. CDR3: CASSVTLAGGKYEQYF.

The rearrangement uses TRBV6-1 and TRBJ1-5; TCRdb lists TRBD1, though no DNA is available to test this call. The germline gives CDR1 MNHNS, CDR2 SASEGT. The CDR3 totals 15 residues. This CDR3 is CASSGTGGLDQPQHF.

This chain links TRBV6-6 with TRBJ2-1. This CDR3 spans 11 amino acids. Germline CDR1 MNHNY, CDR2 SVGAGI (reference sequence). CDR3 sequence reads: CASSLPNEQFF.

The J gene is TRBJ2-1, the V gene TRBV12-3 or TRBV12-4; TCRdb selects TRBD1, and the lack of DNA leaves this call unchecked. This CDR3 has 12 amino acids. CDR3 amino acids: CASRPGLAEQFF.

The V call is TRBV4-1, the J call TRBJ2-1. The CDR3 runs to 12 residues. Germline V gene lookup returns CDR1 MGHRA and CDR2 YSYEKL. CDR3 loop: CASSQETGKQFF.

The CDR3 sequence: CAINGPTGDEKLFF. The rearrangement links TRBV10-3 to TRBJ1-4; no DNA is available, so the TRBD1 call from TCRdb remains unchecked. This CDR3 contains 14 residues. Germline V lookup: CDR1 ENHRY, CDR2 SYGVKD.

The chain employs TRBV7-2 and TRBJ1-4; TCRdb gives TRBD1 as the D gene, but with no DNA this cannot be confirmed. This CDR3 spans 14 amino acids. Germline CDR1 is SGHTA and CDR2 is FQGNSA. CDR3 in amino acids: CASRNPGGNEKLFF.

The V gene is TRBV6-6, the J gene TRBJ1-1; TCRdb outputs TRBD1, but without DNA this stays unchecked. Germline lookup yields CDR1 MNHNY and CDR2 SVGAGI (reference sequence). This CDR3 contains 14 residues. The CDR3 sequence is CASSYSARDTEAFF.

The CDR3 spells CASSIAGLAGEQFF. The V gene is TRBV19, the J gene TRBJ2-1; TCRdb reports TRBD2, a call that lacks DNA to check it against. This CDR3 is 14 amino acids long. The germline CDR1 and CDR2 sequences are LNHDA and SQIVND (reference sequence).

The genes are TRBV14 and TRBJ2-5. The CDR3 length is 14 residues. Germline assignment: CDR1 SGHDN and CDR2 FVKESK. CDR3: CASSQEIRQETQYF.

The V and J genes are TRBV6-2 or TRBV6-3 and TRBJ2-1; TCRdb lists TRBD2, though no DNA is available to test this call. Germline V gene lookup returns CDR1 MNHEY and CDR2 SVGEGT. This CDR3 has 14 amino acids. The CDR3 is CASSYEGLTNEQFF.

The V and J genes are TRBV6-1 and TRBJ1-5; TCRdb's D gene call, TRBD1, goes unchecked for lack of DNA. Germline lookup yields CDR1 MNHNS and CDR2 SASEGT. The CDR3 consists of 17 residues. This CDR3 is CASTQNRDKGSNQPQHF.

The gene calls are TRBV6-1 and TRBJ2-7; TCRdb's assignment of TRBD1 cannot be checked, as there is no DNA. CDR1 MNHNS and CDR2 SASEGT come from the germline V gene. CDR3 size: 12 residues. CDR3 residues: CASSPGQNEQYF.